The rows below give T cell receptor beta chains drawn from one sample of a study of blood T cell repertoires in COVID-19. The repertoire was sequenced with immunoSEQ multiplex PCR; TCRdb's copy has only in-frame clones and lacks some. This sample has hundreds of thousands of clones, with around 87% found just once. Material: peripheral blood. The receptors derive from an older woman with COVID-19, enrolled during active disease. Both conserved end residues are part of each CDR3. The D gene is left open where the match is weak. Expanded clones get a size class; other rows say once, few or many, or leave the size out.

J gene: TRBJ1-2
clone size: -
D gene: TRBD1
V gene: TRBV6-5
CDR3 DNA: TGTGCCAGCAGCCTGGGACAGGGTAAAGGTGGCTACACCTTC
CDR3 protein: CASSLGQGKGGYTF

J gene: TRBJ2-1
clone size: once
D gene: TRBD2
V gene: TRBV27
CDR3 DNA: TGTGCCAGCAGTTTACGAGTAAGCGGGGTCTCGGGCTACAATGAGCAGTTCTTC
CDR3 protein: CASSLRVSGVSGYNEQFF

J gene: TRBJ1-1
clone size: -
D gene: TRBD1
V gene: TRBV19
CDR3 DNA: TGTGCCAGTAGAAAGACAGGGACAAACACTGAAGCTTTCTTT
CDR3 protein: CASRKTGTNTEAFF

J gene: TRBJ1-6
clone size: once
D gene: TRBD1
V gene: TRBV5-1
CDR3 DNA: TGCGCCAGCAGCGCAGGACAGGGTAATTCACCCCTCCACTTT
CDR3 protein: CASSAGQGNSPLHF

J gene: TRBJ1-2
clone size: once
D gene: -
V gene: TRBV7-3
CDR3 DNA: TGTGCCAGCAGCTTAACCGGCAGGGTCCATGGCTACACCTTC
CDR3 protein: CASSLTGRVHGYTF

J gene: TRBJ2-7
clone size: -
D gene: TRBD2
V gene: TRBV28
CDR3 DNA: TGTGCCAGCAGTTGGACTAGCGGGGCCCCCGAGCAGTACTTC
CDR3 protein: CASSWTSGAPEQYF

J gene: TRBJ2-1
clone size: -
D gene: -
V gene: TRBV2
CDR3 DNA: TGTGCCAGCAGTGCCCCTAGCCTTTATGAGCAGTTCTTC
CDR3 protein: CASSAPSLYEQFF

J gene: TRBJ2-1
clone size: -
D gene: TRBD2
V gene: TRBV7-3
CDR3 DNA: TGTGCCAGCAGCTTAACATCTAGCGGGGGTTACAATGAGCAGTTCTTC
CDR3 protein: CASSLTSSGGYNEQFF

J gene: TRBJ2-7
clone size: -
D gene: TRBD2
V gene: TRBV18
CDR3 DNA: TGTGCCAGCTCACCACTTTCCGGGACTAGCGGTTCCTACGAGCAGTACTTC
CDR3 protein: CASSPLSGTSGSYEQYF

J gene: TRBJ1-5
clone size: -
D gene: -
V gene: TRBV28
CDR3 DNA: TGTGCCAGCAGGACGACCGGGAACAATCAGCCCCAGCATTTT
CDR3 protein: CASRTTGNNQPQHF

J gene: TRBJ1-1
clone size: -
D gene: -
V gene: TRBV2
CDR3 DNA: TGTGCCAGCAGGGAGCGTACGGGGGGGAACACTGAAGCTTTCTTT
CDR3 protein: CASRERTGGNTEAFF

J gene: TRBJ2-6
clone size: -
D gene: -
V gene: TRBV7-3
CDR3 DNA: TGTGCCAGCAGCTTACGACAGCTACGCTCTGGGGCCAACGTCCTGACTTTC
CDR3 protein: CASSLRQLRSGANVLTF

J gene: TRBJ2-4
clone size: -
D gene: -
V gene: TRBV7-8
CDR3 DNA: TGTGCCAGCAGCTTAGTCCGGGAGCCCGGGGGCAAAAACATTCAGTACTTC
CDR3 protein: CASSLVREPGGKNIQYF

J gene: TRBJ1-1
clone size: few
D gene: -
V gene: TRBV2
CDR3 DNA: TGTGCCAGCAGCAGAAGGGGCTTTTTGAGTAACACTGAAGCTTTCTTT
CDR3 protein: CASSRRGFLSNTEAFF

J gene: TRBJ2-3
clone size: -
D gene: TRBD2
V gene: TRBV28
CDR3 DNA: TGTGCCAGCAGTTCCCTAGCGGGGGGGGACTCTTCCCCAGATACGCAGTATTTT
CDR3 protein: CASSSLAGGDSSPDTQYF

J gene: TRBJ1-1
clone size: -
D gene: -
V gene: TRBV5-1
CDR3 DNA: TGCGCCAGCAGCTCCAGGGATGGAAAAACTGAAGCTTTCTTT
CDR3 protein: CASSSRDGKTEAFF

J gene: TRBJ1-1
clone size: -
D gene: -
V gene: TRBV7-2
CDR3 DNA: TGTGCCAGCAGCTTAGCTGGGCGGGGGGTCACTGAAGCTTTCTTT
CDR3 protein: CASSLAGRGVTEAFF

J gene: TRBJ2-2
clone size: once
D gene: TRBD1
V gene: TRBV7-6
CDR3 DNA: TGTGCCAGCGCTCCTGTGGGACAGGGTCTTACCGGGGAGCTGTTTTTT
CDR3 protein: CASAPVGQGLTGELFF

J gene: TRBJ2-3
clone size: -
D gene: TRBD1
V gene: TRBV9
CDR3 DNA: TGTGCCAGCAGCCTCAGAAGGGACAGGGGGCCAGATACGCAGTATTTT
CDR3 protein: CASSLRRDRGPDTQYF

J gene: TRBJ1-1
clone size: -
D gene: -
V gene: TRBV11-2
CDR3 DNA: TGTGCCAGCAGCCTCGTGGCAGGGAACACTGAAGCTTTCTTT
CDR3 protein: CASSLVAGNTEAFF

J gene: TRBJ1-3
clone size: -
D gene: -
V gene: TRBV5-1
CDR3 DNA: TGCGCCAGCAGCCCCGAGGGCTTGCGGCAGTCTGGAAACACCATATATTTT
CDR3 protein: CASSPEGLRQSGNTIYF

J gene: TRBJ1-5
clone size: -
D gene: -
V gene: TRBV7-3
CDR3 DNA: TGTGCCAGCAGCCCCGCCGGAGGACAGCCCCAGCATTTT
CDR3 protein: CASSPAGGQPQHF

J gene: TRBJ1-3
clone size: -
D gene: TRBD1
V gene: TRBV4-2
CDR3 DNA: TGTGCCAGCAGCCAAGATATCCAGGGGGCTGGAAACACCATATATTTT
CDR3 protein: CASSQDIQGAGNTIYF

J gene: TRBJ2-5
clone size: -
D gene: -
V gene: TRBV5-1
CDR3 DNA: TGCGCCAGCAGCTATCCGGGACAAGAGACCCAGTACTTC
CDR3 protein: CASSYPGQETQYF

J gene: TRBJ2-1
clone size: -
D gene: TRBD2
V gene: TRBV3-1/TRBV3-2
CDR3 DNA: TGTGCCAGCAGCCAAGATCGACTAGCGGGCTACAATGAGCAGTTCTTC
CDR3 protein: CASSQDRLAGYNEQFF

J gene: TRBJ2-5
clone size: -
D gene: -
V gene: TRBV6-5
CDR3 DNA: TGTGCCAGCAGTTCCGCGGACAAGTACCAAGAGACCCAGTACTTC
CDR3 protein: CASSSADKYQETQYF

J gene: TRBJ1-1
clone size: once
D gene: TRBD1
V gene: TRBV5-6
CDR3 DNA: TGTGCCATCCAGGGGGCCAGCAGGAACACTGAAGCTTTCTTT
CDR3 protein: CAIQGASRNTEAFF

J gene: TRBJ1-2
clone size: -
D gene: TRBD1
V gene: TRBV18
CDR3 DNA: TGTGCCAGCTCCAACGACAGGGGGCTCTATGGCTACACCTTC
CDR3 protein: CASSNDRGLYGYTF

J gene: TRBJ1-2
clone size: -
D gene: TRBD1
V gene: TRBV6-1
CDR3 DNA: TGTGCCAGCAGTGAACCCGGGACAGTCTTAAGCTACACCTTC
CDR3 protein: CASSEPGTVLSYTF

J gene: TRBJ2-5
clone size: -
D gene: -
V gene: TRBV6-1
CDR3 DNA: TGTGCCAGCAGTGAAGGTCTTACTAGGGAGACCCAGTACTTC
CDR3 protein: CASSEGLTRETQYF

J gene: TRBJ2-7
clone size: -
D gene: -
V gene: TRBV5-1
CDR3 DNA: TGCGCCAGCAGCTTGGGGGCCGGGGGAGACGAGCAGTACTTC
CDR3 protein: CASSLGAGGDEQYF

J gene: TRBJ1-1
clone size: once
D gene: -
V gene: TRBV5-4
CDR3 DNA: TGTGCCAGCAGTACCGTACCTAGGACTGAAGCTTTCTTT
CDR3 protein: CASSTVPRTEAFF

J gene: TRBJ2-7
clone size: -
D gene: TRBD1
V gene: TRBV5-5
CDR3 DNA: TGTGCCAGCAGCCGGGCTCCCGGGACAGGGGAGTTCTACGAGCAGTACTTC
CDR3 protein: CASSRAPGTGEFYEQYF

J gene: TRBJ2-7
clone size: -
D gene: TRBD2
V gene: TRBV11-2
CDR3 DNA: TGTGCCAGCAGCTTACCCCATAGCGGGGTGAGGACCTACGAGCAGTACTTC
CDR3 protein: CASSLPHSGVRTYEQYF

J gene: TRBJ1-5
clone size: once
D gene: -
V gene: TRBV15
CDR3 DNA: TGTGCCACCCATCTGGGGGGACGCAATCAGCCCCAGCATTTT
CDR3 protein: CATHLGGRNQPQHF

J gene: TRBJ2-5
clone size: once
D gene: TRBD2
V gene: TRBV5-1
CDR3 DNA: TGCGCCAGCAGCGTGGGGGCTAGCGGGGGACCTGGAGAGACCCAGTACTTC
CDR3 protein: CASSVGASGGPGETQYF

J gene: TRBJ1-5
clone size: -
D gene: -
V gene: TRBV2
CDR3 DNA: TGTGCCAGCAGTGGGGTGGGCTTAACGAATCAGCCCCAGCATTTT
CDR3 protein: CASSGVGLTNQPQHF

J gene: TRBJ2-7
clone size: -
D gene: TRBD1
V gene: TRBV6-6
CDR3 DNA: TGTGCCAGCAGTTACTCGACAGGGGCTACCTACGAGCAGTACTTC
CDR3 protein: CASSYSTGATYEQYF

J gene: TRBJ2-5
clone size: -
D gene: -
V gene: TRBV19
CDR3 DNA: TGTGCCAGTAGTATAGGACAGGGGAGGGGAGAGACCCAGTACTTC
CDR3 protein: CASSIGQGRGETQYF

J gene: TRBJ1-4
clone size: -
D gene: -
V gene: TRBV6-5
CDR3 DNA: TGTGCCAGCAGCCCAGGGGAAGGAGAAAAACTGTTTTTT
CDR3 protein: CASSPGEGEKLFF

J gene: TRBJ2-7
clone size: -
D gene: -
V gene: TRBV5-1
CDR3 DNA: TGCGCCAGCAGCAGGGACAATGTCGCGTCCTACGAGCAGTACTTC
CDR3 protein: CASSRDNVASYEQYF

J gene: TRBJ1-5
clone size: -
D gene: -
V gene: TRBV28
CDR3 DNA: TGTGCCAGCAGCTACAGGGTGCGTAATCAGCCCCAGCATTTT
CDR3 protein: CASSYRVRNQPQHF

J gene: TRBJ1-2
clone size: -
D gene: -
V gene: TRBV18
CDR3 DNA: TGTGCCAGCTCACCACCGACTCGAACAGGGAACTATGGCTACACCTTC
CDR3 protein: CASSPPTRTGNYGYTF

J gene: TRBJ2-7
clone size: -
D gene: TRBD1
V gene: TRBV19
CDR3 DNA: TGTGCCAGTAGTATAGGGACAGGGGACTACGAGCAGTACTTC
CDR3 protein: CASSIGTGDYEQYF

J gene: TRBJ1-6
clone size: -
D gene: -
V gene: TRBV6-5
CDR3 DNA: TGTGCCAGCAGGTCCAGGGATAATTCACCCCTCCACTTT
CDR3 protein: CASRSRDNSPLHF

J gene: TRBJ1-2
clone size: -
D gene: -
V gene: TRBV5-6
CDR3 DNA: TGTGCCAGCAGCCCGAGGCCCAGGGTGAGCTATGGCTACACCTTC
CDR3 protein: CASSPRPRVSYGYTF

J gene: TRBJ2-3
clone size: -
D gene: -
V gene: TRBV7-9
CDR3 DNA: TGTGCCAGCAGCTTAGGAGAGGGGGCGGGAATGAGAGATACGCAGTATTTT
CDR3 protein: CASSLGEGAGMRDTQYF

J gene: TRBJ2-2
clone size: -
D gene: -
V gene: TRBV10-1
CDR3 DNA: TGCGCCAGCAGTGAGTCGGACAGTTCGAACACCGGGGAGCTGTTTTTT
CDR3 protein: CASSESDSSNTGELFF

J gene: TRBJ1-4
clone size: -
D gene: -
V gene: TRBV4-1
CDR3 DNA: TGCGCCAGCAGCCAAGATCCCCGGGGATTCAATGAAAAACTGTTTTTT
CDR3 protein: CASSQDPRGFNEKLFF

J gene: TRBJ1-3
clone size: -
D gene: -
V gene: TRBV7-9
CDR3 DNA: TGTGCCAGCAGCCCATCAGGGGTCTCTGGAAACACCATATATTTT
CDR3 protein: CASSPSGVSGNTIYF

J gene: TRBJ1-4
clone size: -
D gene: TRBD1
V gene: TRBV6-1
CDR3 DNA: TGTGCCAGCAGTGAAGCTCCGACAGGGAGTAATGAAAAACTGTTTTTT
CDR3 protein: CASSEAPTGSNEKLFF

J gene: TRBJ2-7
clone size: -
D gene: -
V gene: TRBV5-8
CDR3 DNA: TGTGCCAGCAGCTTTAGGGGCGGCGGGCAGTACTTC
CDR3 protein: CASSFRGGGQYF

J gene: TRBJ2-2
clone size: -
D gene: -
V gene: TRBV12-3/TRBV12-4
CDR3 DNA: TGTGCCAGCAGCTTCGCGGGTACCGGGGAGCTGTTTTTT
CDR3 protein: CASSFAGTGELFF

J gene: TRBJ1-2
clone size: -
D gene: -
V gene: TRBV6-6
CDR3 DNA: TGTGCCAGCAACAGGGAGGGCATCTATGGCTACACCTTC
CDR3 protein: CASNREGIYGYTF